This T cell receptor beta chain was obtained from a study of blood T cell repertoires in COVID-19. Study details: Acute and convalescent COVID-19 specimens originated in the United States, Italy and Spain.

Participants had their cohort set by participant-reported clinical history. The CDR3 sequence is 13 residues long. The germline gives CDR1 LGHDT, CDR2 YNNKEL (reference sequence). Trimming took off 2 bases at V and 3 bases at J, with 8 bases between the two ends. Original data processing: Amplifying reference gene primers gave estimates of nucleated cell counts. Only in-frame clones appear in the TCRdb table, and some are missing; sequencing was by immunoSEQ multiplex PCR. Clone size and V and J calls were adopted from that table, with D and trimming inferred from the DNA. The sample carries roughly 150,000 clones, 82% recorded once.

The sample comprised PBMCs or T cells enriched from blood (not recorded which). The origin of this receptor is a man between 60 and 70 years old who had recovered from COVID-19. This chain uses TRBV3-1 (or the pseudogene TRBV3-2) with TRBJ2-7; possibly TRBD2 for D (5 bases). The CDR3, as DNA: TGTGCCAGCAGCCAAATACGGGGCTACGAGCAGTACTTC. Translated, it gives CASSQIRGYEQYF.